This T cell receptor beta chain was sequenced during a study of shared clonotypes between healthy human individuals. Trimming left V 1 base short and J 1 base short, with 11 bases between. The CDR3 has 15 amino acids. CDR1 is GTSNPN, CDR2 SVGIG, per germline (reference sequence). CD45RO negativity and positive selection for CCR7 defined naive CD8 cells, a population that excluded terminally differentiated effector memory CD45RA+ cells. Each subset's genomic DNA was shared equally among a number of immunoSEQ plates. The input for sorted-subset replicate PCRs was about 210 ng DNA, about 30,000 T cell genomes. Repertoires were generated with immunoSEQ multiplex PCR, while TCRdb's copy carries only in-frame clones and drops some. The sample yields about 2 million clones, approximately 95% seen once. Of note for this clone: Its antigen is unknown.

Whole-study results and caveats: An anticipated effect of sequencing depth on clonotype sharing among donors was recognized.

The chain links TRBV30 to TRBJ1-5, with D hard to call. The source material was naive CD8+ T cells sorted from blood. The receptor comes from a man aged 18 to 30 in good health. CDR3 protein: CAWSEGSASNQPQHF. CDR3 sequence (DNA): TGTGCCTGGAGTGAAGGCAGTGCGAGCAATCAGCCCCAGCATTTT.